The T cell receptor (beta chain) described here comes from a study of T cells in Graves' hyperthyroidism and ophthalmopathy. Researchers barred patients who had uncontrolled infection, other autoimmune disease, pregnancy or lactation. A few counts support this clonotype. Its target is not known. Study-level points and caveats: Clonotypes that were expanded in thyroid above 0.001 mostly appeared in blood too. Before onset, ophthalmopathy was predicted by the model a median roughly 6.4 months earlier. From stable hyperthyroidism, ophthalmopathy was set apart by a 13 V-J model.

TCR beta CDR3 regions were amplified from RNA transcripts. The HTBI set primed first-round TCR CDR3 RT-PCR. TCRdb re-called the multiplex PCR reads through MiXCR, storing one row per CDR3 protein. The table lists about 330,000 distinct CDR3 sequences, about 13% of them singletons. V shed 4 bases, J shed 10 bases, and the junction held 9 bases outside the gene matches. Germline CDR1 SEHNR, CDR2 FQNEAQ (reference sequence). This CDR3 comprises 13 residues. The TCR was taken from a middle-aged woman with Graves' ophthalmopathy. The rearrangement uses TRBV7-9 and TRBJ1-1; 7 bases fit TRBD1. The sequenced sample consisted of blood. The CDR3 spells CASSYDRVSGAFF. CDR3 bases: TGTGCCAGCAGCTATGACAGGGTGTCAGGAGCTTTCTTT.